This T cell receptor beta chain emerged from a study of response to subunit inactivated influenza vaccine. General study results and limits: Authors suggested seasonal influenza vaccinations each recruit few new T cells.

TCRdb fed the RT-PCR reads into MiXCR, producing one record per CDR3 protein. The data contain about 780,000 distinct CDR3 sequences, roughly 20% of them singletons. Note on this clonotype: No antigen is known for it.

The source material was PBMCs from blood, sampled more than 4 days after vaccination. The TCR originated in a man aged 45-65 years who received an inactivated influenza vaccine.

The CDR3 sequence is CASSPWDMSMNTEAFF. As DNA, the CDR3 is TGCGCCAGCAGCCCCTGGGACATGAGCATGAACACTGAAGCTTTCTTT. The gene calls are TRBV4-1 and TRBJ1-1; weak D call: TRBD1 (6 bases). Looked up from germline, CDR1 is MGHRA and CDR2 is YSYEKL. V lost 4 bases and J 0 bases, leaving 15 bases between the germline ends. The CDR3 runs to 16 residues.